The rows below give T cell receptor beta chains drawn from one sample of a study of cytotoxic CD8 clonotypes in ibrutinib-treated CLL. Clones were read by immunoSEQ multiplex PCR, and TCRdb kept only the in-frame ones, dropping some. The sample includes approximately 100,000 clones, more than 70% seen only once; the top ten take 20% to 25%. Material: PBMCs, obtained after 24 months of ibrutinib treatment. The source is a human donor with chronic lymphocytic leukemia. The conserved cysteine and the conserved F or W are not part of the CDR3 here.

V gene,J gene,CDR3 protein
TRBV5-1,TRBJ2-5,ASSFQGMEQETQY
TRBV7-2,TRBJ2-1,ASSAGTSGTYNEQF
TRBV28,TRBJ2-6,ASRPGGPGANVLT
TRBV6-1,TRBJ2-5,ASSSFGQGKTQY
TRBV9,TRBJ2-3,ASSVGAGGTDTQY
TRBV4-2,TRBJ2-5,ASSHSLASEETQY
TRBV7-9,TRBJ2-7,ASSSGTVHEQY
TRBV27,TRBJ1-1,ASSRTPETEAF
TRBV28,TRBJ1-4,ASSSPVNGNEKLF
TRBV6-6,TRBJ2-1,ASSRVNEQF
TRBV5-1,TRBJ2-5,ASRQEQETQY
TRBV5-6,TRBJ1-2,ASSLGSGLAYGYT
TRBV27,TRBJ2-7,ASSLFPPGQGVYEQY
TRBV28,TRBJ2-7,AKVYEQY
TRBV7-3,TRBJ2-2,ASSFNRDTGELF
TRBV7-2,TRBJ1-1,ASSLVVGGAGEAF
TRBV7-8,TRBJ2-6,ASSLGWANVLT
TRBV29-1,TRBJ1-2,SVERGFDGYT
TRBV4-3,TRBJ2-3,ASSQDIGDTQY
TRBV27,TRBJ2-1,ASYGTSGSIYEQF
TRBV5-4,TRBJ2-1,ASSRGLPDRYNEQF
TRBV29-1,TRBJ2-3,SVDSQGITDTQY
TRBV19,TRBJ2-1,ASMGTNPGDEQF
TRBV12-5,TRBJ1-1,ASGPNLKTAADTEAF
TRBV30,TRBJ2-1,AWGRLSTF
TRBV30,TRBJ2-4,AWSRGTGVAKNIQY